Detailed here is one TCR beta chain. These data originate in a study of blood T cell repertoires in COVID-19. Germline lookup yields CDR1 MGHRA and CDR2 YSYEKL. J gave up 1 base and V 2 bases, and 1 base lay outside the gene matches. This CDR3 contains 14 residues. In the authors' workflow: Researchers report that nucleated cell counts were estimated from reference gene primer amplification. Measured with immunoSEQ multiplex PCR; TCRdb has only the in-frame clones, and not every one. Clone size and V and J calls were adopted from that table, with D and trimming inferred from the DNA. The table records roughly 45,000 clones, 75% to 90% of them present only once.

This receptor was obtained from a human donor in a cohort sampled during active COVID-19. The sequencing sample was made of peripheral blood. The chain uses TRBV4-1 and TRBJ2-7, with 8 bases identical to TRBD1. Written as DNA, the CDR3 is TGCGCCAGCAGCCAACGGACAGGGTCCTACGAGCAGTACTTC. Translated: CASSQRTGSYEQYF.